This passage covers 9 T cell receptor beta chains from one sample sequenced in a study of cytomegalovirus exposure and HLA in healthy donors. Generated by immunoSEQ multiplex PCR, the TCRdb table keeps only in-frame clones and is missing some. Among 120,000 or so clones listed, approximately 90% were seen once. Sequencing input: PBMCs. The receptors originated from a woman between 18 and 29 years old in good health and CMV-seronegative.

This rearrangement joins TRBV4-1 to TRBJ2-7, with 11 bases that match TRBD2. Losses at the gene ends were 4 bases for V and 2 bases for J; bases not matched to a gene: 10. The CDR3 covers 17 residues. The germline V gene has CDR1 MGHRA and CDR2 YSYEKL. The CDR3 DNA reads TGCGCCAGCAGCCGGGACTTCCTAGCGGGGGGAACCTACGAGCAGTACTTC. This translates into CASSRDFLAGGTYEQYF.

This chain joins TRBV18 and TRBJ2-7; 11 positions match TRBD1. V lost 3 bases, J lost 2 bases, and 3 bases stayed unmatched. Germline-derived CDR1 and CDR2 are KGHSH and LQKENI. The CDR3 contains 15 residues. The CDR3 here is CASSPGQGGTYEQYF. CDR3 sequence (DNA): TGTGCCAGCTCACCGGGACAGGGGGGAACCTACGAGCAGTACTTC.

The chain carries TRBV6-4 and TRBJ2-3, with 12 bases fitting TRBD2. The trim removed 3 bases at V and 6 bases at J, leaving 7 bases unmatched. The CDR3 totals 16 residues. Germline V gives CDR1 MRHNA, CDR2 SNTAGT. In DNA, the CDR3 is TGTGCCAGCAGTGAGCACGGACTAGCGGGGTCGGATACGCAGTATTTT. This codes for CASSEHGLAGSDTQYF.

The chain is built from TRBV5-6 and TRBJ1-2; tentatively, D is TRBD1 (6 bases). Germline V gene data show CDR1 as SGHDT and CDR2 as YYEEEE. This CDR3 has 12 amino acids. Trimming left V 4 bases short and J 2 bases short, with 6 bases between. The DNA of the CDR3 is TGTGCCAGCAGCGGGACAAACTATGGCTACACCTTC. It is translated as CASSGTNYGYTF.

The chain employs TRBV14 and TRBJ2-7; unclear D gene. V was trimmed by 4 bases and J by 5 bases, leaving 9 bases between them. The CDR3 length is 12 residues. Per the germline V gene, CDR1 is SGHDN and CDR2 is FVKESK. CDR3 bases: TGTGCCAGCAGCCTACATTTCAACGAGCAGTACTTC. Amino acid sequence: CASSLHFNEQYF.

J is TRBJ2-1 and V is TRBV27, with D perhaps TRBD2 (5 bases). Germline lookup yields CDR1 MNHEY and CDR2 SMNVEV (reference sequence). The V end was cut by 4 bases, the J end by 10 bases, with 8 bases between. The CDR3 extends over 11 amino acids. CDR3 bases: TGTGCCAGCAGTTCGGGGTGGGAGCAGTTCTTC. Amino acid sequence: CASSSGWEQFF.

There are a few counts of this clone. The CDR3 region is CASSLGALDTEAFF. The CDR3 DNA reads as TGCGCCAGCAGCTTGGGGGCGTTGGACACTGAAGCTTTCTTT. The genes are TRBV5-1 and TRBJ1-1; D unresolved. The CDR3 covers 14 residues. The germline gives CDR1 SGHRS, CDR2 YFSETQ. V gave up 0 bases and J gave up 3 bases, with 9 bases separating them.

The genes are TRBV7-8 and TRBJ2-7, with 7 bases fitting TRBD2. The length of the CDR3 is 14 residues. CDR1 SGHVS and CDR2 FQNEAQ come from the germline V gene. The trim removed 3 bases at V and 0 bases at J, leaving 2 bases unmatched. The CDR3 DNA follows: TGTGCCAGCAGCTTTCGGGAGGCCTCCTACGAGCAGTACTTC. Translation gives CASSFREASYEQYF.

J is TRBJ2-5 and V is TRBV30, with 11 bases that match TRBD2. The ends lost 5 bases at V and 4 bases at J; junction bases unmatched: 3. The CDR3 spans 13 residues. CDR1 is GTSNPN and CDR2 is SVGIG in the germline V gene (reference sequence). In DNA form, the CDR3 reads TGTGCCTGGGGGACTAGCGGTGCAGAGACCCAGTACTTC. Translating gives CAWGTSGAETQYF.